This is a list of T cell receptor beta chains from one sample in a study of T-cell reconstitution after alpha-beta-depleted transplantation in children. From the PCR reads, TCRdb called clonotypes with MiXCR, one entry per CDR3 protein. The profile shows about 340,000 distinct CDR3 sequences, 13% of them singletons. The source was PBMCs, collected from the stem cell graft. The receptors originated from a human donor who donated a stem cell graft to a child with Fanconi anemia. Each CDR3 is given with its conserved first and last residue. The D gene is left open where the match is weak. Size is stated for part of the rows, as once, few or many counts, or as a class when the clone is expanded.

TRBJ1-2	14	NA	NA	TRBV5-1	TGCGCCAGCAGCTTGTCCGACAGCTCCTATGGCTACACCTTC	CASSLSDSSYGYTF
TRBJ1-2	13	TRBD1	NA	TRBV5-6	TGTGCCAGCAGCATAGGGGGCGAGGATGGCTACACCTTC	CASSIGGEDGYTF
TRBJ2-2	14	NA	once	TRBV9	TGTGCCAGCAGCGTAACCGGAAACACCGGGGAGGTGTTTTTT	CASSVTGNTGEVFF
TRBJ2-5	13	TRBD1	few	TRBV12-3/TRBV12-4	TGTGCCAGCACTACGGACAGGGGACAGACCCAGTACTTC	CASTTDRGQTQYF
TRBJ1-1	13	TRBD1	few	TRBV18	TGTGCCAGCTCACCAGAGTATGACAGGGGAGAATTCTTT	CASSPEYDRGEFF
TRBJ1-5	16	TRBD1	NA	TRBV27	TGTGCCAGCAGTTTCCGGGCAGGGGGAAGCAATCAGCCCCAGCATTTT	CASSFRAGGSNQPQHF
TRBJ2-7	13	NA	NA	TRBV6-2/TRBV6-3	TGTGCCAGCTCCGGCCGAAGCTCCTACGAGCAGTACTTC	CASSGRSSYEQYF
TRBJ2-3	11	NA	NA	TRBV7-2	TGTGCCAGCAGCGAAGGGCATACGCAGTATTTT	CASSEGHTQYF
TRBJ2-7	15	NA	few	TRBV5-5	TGTGCCAGCAGTTTTTCCGGGACACTAGCCTACGAGCAGTACTTC	CASSFSGTLAYEQYF
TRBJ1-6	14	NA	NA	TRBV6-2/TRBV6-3	TGTGCCAGCAGTTACGTTGGGGATAATTCACCCCTCCACTTT	CASSYVGDNSPLHF
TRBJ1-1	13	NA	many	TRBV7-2	TGTGCCAGCAGCCCCCCGAACTCCCCTGAAGCTTTCTTT	CASSPPNSPEAFF
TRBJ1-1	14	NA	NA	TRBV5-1	TGCGCCAGCAGCTCTGGAGACATGAACACTGAAGCTTTCTTT	CASSSGDMNTEAFF
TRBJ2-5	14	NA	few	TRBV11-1	TGTGCCAGCAGCTTAAAGGACTGGGGAGAGACCCAGTACTTC	CASSLKDWGETQYF
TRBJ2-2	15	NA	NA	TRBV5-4	TGTGCCAGCCAGGATCGGACAGTTCCCACCGGGGAGCTGTTTTTT	CASQDRTVPTGELFF
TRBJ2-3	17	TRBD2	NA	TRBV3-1	TGTGCCAGCAGCCAAGGACTAGCGGGGGAGTACACAGATACGCAGTATTTT	CASSQGLAGEYTDTQYF
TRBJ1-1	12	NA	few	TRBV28	TGTGCCAGCAAAAGATCGGAAGGAGAAGCTTTCTTT	CASKRSEGEAFF
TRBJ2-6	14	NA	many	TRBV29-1	TGCAGCGTTGAAACAGTTTCTGGGGCCAACGTCCTGACTTTC	CSVETVSGANVLTF
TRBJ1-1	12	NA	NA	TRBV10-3	TGTGCCATCGCGGGACTGGACACTGAAGCTTTCTTT	CAIAGLDTEAFF
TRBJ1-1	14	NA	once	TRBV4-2	TGTGCCAGCAGCCAAGAGACAGGGAACACTGAAGCTTTCTTT	CASSQETGNTEAFF
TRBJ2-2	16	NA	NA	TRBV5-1	TGCGCCAGCAGCTTGGGTAGCCTTGCGAACACCGGGGAGCTGTTTTTT	CASSLGSLANTGELFF
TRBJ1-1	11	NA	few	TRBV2	TGTGCCAGCAGTCCTAGCACTGAAGCTTTCTTT	CASSPSTEAFF
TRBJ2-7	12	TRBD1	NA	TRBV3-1	TGTGCCACCGGGGACAGCTCCTACGAGCAGTACTTC	CATGDSSYEQYF
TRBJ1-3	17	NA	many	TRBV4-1	TGCGCCAGCAGCCTGACCTCCCCTGAAGTCACTGGAAACACCATATATTTT	CASSLTSPEVTGNTIYF
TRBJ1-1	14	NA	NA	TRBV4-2	TGTGCCAGCAGCCTCCTTTTGGAGAACACTGAAGCTTTCTTT	CASSLLLENTEAFF
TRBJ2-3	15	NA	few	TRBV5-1	TGCGCCAGCAGCTTGAGTCAAGCCGTCACAGATACGCAGTATTTT	CASSLSQAVTDTQYF
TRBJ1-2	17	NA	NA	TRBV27	TGTGCCAGCAGAAGGTGGCCCCCACCTGGTTCTGACTATGGCTACACCTTC	CASRRWPPPGSDYGYTF